This T cell receptor (beta chain) was documented in a study of blood T cell repertoires in COVID-19. Germline V gene lookup returns CDR1 SGHRS and CDR2 YFSETQ. V lost 4 bases and J 8 bases, leaving 21 bases between the germline ends. This CDR3 spans 15 amino acids. Participant reports of clinical history set cohort assignment. Generated by immunoSEQ multiplex PCR, the TCRdb table keeps only in-frame clones and is missing some. The repertoire holds about 320,000 clones, with less than 85% as singletons. Sequenced sample: PBMCs or T cells enriched from blood (not recorded which). This TCR was recovered from a woman aged 25 to 39 who had been exposed to COVID-19. The chain joins TRBV5-1 to TRBJ1-2, with D hard to call. As DNA, the CDR3 is TGCGCCAGCAGCCCGGACCGAGGAGGGAGCGGCGGCTACACCTTC. Protein sequence: CASSPDRGGSGGYTF.